These T cell receptor beta chains were read from a single sample in a study of blood T cell repertoires in COVID-19. The data were produced by immunoSEQ multiplex PCR, yet TCRdb's version contains in-frame clones alone and is incomplete. The sample records about 92,000 clones, around 80% being singletons. Input material: peripheral blood. Source of these receptors: a man aged 50 or older who had recovered from COVID-19. CDR3s include the opening cysteine and the closing phenylalanine or tryptophan. The D gene is left open where the match is weak. Size tells how often a clone was seen (once, few, many) or the class of an expanded clone, and some rows leave it out.

NA TRBJ2-6 NA TRBV3-1/TRBV3-2 18 TGTGCCAGCTACTCGACGACAGGGAGGATCTCTGGGGCCAACGTCCTGACTTTC CASYSTTGRISGANVLTF
NA TRBJ2-1 NA TRBV19 16 TGTGCCAGTAGTATTGCGAGCGGAAAGACATACAATGAGCAGTTCTTC CASSIASGKTYNEQFF
NA TRBJ1-1 NA TRBV7-2 14 TGTGCCAGCAGCTTTTACGGGCAGGGAAGTGAAGCTTTCTTT CASSFYGQGSEAFF
few TRBJ2-7 NA TRBV6-6 11 TGTGCCAGCAGTTACTTCCGCGAGCAGTACTTC CASSYFREQYF
NA TRBJ2-3 NA TRBV4-2 12 TGTGCCAGCAGCCAAGACGGTCCTTATCAGTATTTT CASSQDGPYQYF
NA TRBJ2-7 TRBD1 TRBV28 14 TGTGCCAGCAGTTCGACAGGGTCCCTGTACGAGCAGTACTTC CASSSTGSLYEQYF
few TRBJ2-7 NA TRBV11-2 15 TGTGCCAGCAGCTTAGGGCAAGGGAGGTCCTACGAGCAGTACTTC CASSLGQGRSYEQYF
NA TRBJ2-7 NA TRBV10-3 12 TGTGCCATCAGTGGCGACTCCTACGAGCAGTACTTC CAISGDSYEQYF
NA TRBJ2-1 TRBD2 TRBV24-1 19 TGTGCCACCAGTGATCCCACCTCCGGGAGGCAGAGCTCCTACAATGAGCAGTTCTTC CATSDPTSGRQSSYNEQFF
NA TRBJ2-5 TRBD1 TRBV24-1 16 TGTGCCACCAGTGCAGGGGGCAGGGAGGCACACGAGACCCAGTACTTC CATSAGGREAHETQYF
NA TRBJ1-6 TRBD1 TRBV10-3 15 TGTGCCATCAGTTCAACCGGGACAGATAATTCACCCCTCCACTTT CAISSTGTDNSPLHF
NA TRBJ2-2 TRBD1 TRBV6-2/TRBV6-3 14 TGTGCCAGCAGCAGGGACAGAGGGACCGGGGAGCTGTTTTTT CASSRDRGTGELFF
NA TRBJ2-2 NA TRBV2 13 TGTGCCAGCAGGGGCAAGAACACCGGGGAGCTGTTTTTT CASRGKNTGELFF
NA TRBJ2-3 TRBD2 TRBV7-2 18 TGTGCCAGCAGCTTAAGGACTAGCGGGAGGGGGTGGCAAGATACGCAGTATTTT CASSLRTSGRGWQDTQYF
NA TRBJ2-7 TRBD1 TRBV19 14 TGTGCCAGTAAGGCAGGGGGTGATTCCTACGAGCAGTACTTC CASKAGGDSYEQYF
NA TRBJ2-1 NA TRBV3-1/TRBV3-2 16 TGTGCCAGCAGGACAGACACGTTTAGGGCCACCTATGAGCAGTTCTTC CASRTDTFRATYEQFF
NA TRBJ1-2 NA TRBV2 15 TGTGCCAGCAGTGAAAGGCAGGGAAATGTCCGTGGCTACACCTTC CASSERQGNVRGYTF
NA TRBJ2-1 TRBD2 TRBV11-2 17 TGTGCCAGCAGCTTAATGATCGGACTAGCGGGGGGAGGCGAGCAGTTCTTC CASSLMIGLAGGGEQFF
NA TRBJ2-4 TRBD1 TRBV6-2/TRBV6-3 16 TGTGCCAGCAGTTCTTTTCCGACAGGGTCCAAAAACATTCAGTACTTC CASSSFPTGSKNIQYF
NA TRBJ2-7 TRBD1 TRBV25-1 13 TGTGCCAGCAATTCGGGACAGGGCTACGAGCAGTACTTC CASNSGQGYEQYF
NA TRBJ2-6 TRBD1 TRBV19 19 TGTGCCAGTAGTATAGACGGGACAGGGGGTTTCTCTGGGGCCAACGTCCTGACTTTC CASSIDGTGGFSGANVLTF
NA TRBJ2-2 NA TRBV27 15 TGTGCCAGCCGAAGGTTAGGGGGTAGAGCCGGGGAGCTGTTTTTT CASRRLGGRAGELFF
NA TRBJ2-3 NA TRBV7-3 14 TGTGCCAGCAGCTTGTCAGGATTCACAGATATGCAGTATTTT CASSLSGFTDMQYF
NA TRBJ1-2 NA TRBV18 14 TGTGCCAGCTCACCACCGCCCGGGTCTCTTGGCTACACCTTC CASSPPPGSLGYTF
NA TRBJ2-4 NA TRBV2 13 TGTGCCAGCAACTCCCACTATGAGGACATTCAGTACTTC CASNSHYEDIQYF
NA TRBJ2-1 NA TRBV7-8 14 TGTGCCAGCAGCTTAGGGGGACTTCACAATGAGCAGTTCTTC CASSLGGLHNEQFF
few TRBJ2-7 NA TRBV20-1 14 TGCAGTGCTAGTATTGAGGCAGGGCCCTACGAGCAGTACTTC CSASIEAGPYEQYF
NA TRBJ1-1 NA TRBV2 15 TGTGCCAGCAGTGAAGTGCCAGGGGTGAGCGCTGAAGCTTTCTTT CASSEVPGVSAEAFF
NA TRBJ1-2 NA TRBV6-4 14 TGTGCCAGCAAATCGGACAGCCTTGGGGGTGGCTACACCTTC CASKSDSLGGGYTF
NA TRBJ2-1 TRBD2 TRBV5-1 13 TGCGCCAGCAAGGCGGGGGGCCACAATGAGCAGTTCTTC CASKAGGHNEQFF
NA TRBJ2-1 TRBD1 TRBV6-2/TRBV6-3 16 TGTGCCAGCAGCCCTGGACCGGGACAGGGTTATTTTGAGCAGTTCTTC CASSPGPGQGYFEQFF
NA TRBJ1-5 NA TRBV24-1 13 TGTGCCACCAGTGAGAGGACAGATCAGCCCCAGCATTTT CATSERTDQPQHF
NA TRBJ1-6 TRBD1 TRBV6-6 14 TGTGCCAGCAGATGGGGACAGCCGAATTCACCCCTCCACTTT CASRWGQPNSPLHF
once TRBJ1-3 NA TRBV4-2 17 TGTGCCAGCAGCCAAGATCGCGGGGGAATTGGTGGAAACACCATATATTTT CASSQDRGGIGGNTIYF
NA TRBJ2-7 TRBD1 TRBV5-1 13 TGCGCCAGCAGCTGGGACAGTTACTACGAGCAGTACTTC CASSWDSYYEQYF
NA TRBJ2-1 NA TRBV5-6 15 TGTGCCAGCAGCTTGGGTCAGCGACGACGCGGGGAGCAGTTCTTC CASSLGQRRRGEQFF
NA TRBJ1-4 NA TRBV28 13 TGTGCCAGCACATCAAGAGTTGATGAAAAACTGTTTTTT CASTSRVDEKLFF
NA TRBJ2-7 TRBD1 TRBV7-2 16 TGTGCCAGCAGCTGGACGCCGGGACAGGGGGCGTACGAGCAGTACTTC CASSWTPGQGAYEQYF
NA TRBJ1-4 NA TRBV4-2 15 TGTGCCAGCAGCCAACGGTCTGCAACTAATGAAAAACTGTTTTTT CASSQRSATNEKLFF
NA TRBJ2-3 NA TRBV2 15 TGTGCCAGTAAAACGCGGGGGCGTAGCACAGATACGCAGTATTTT CASKTRGRSTDTQYF
NA TRBJ2-5 NA TRBV6-2/TRBV6-3 12 TGTGCCAGCAGTTCCTTACTAGAGACCCAGTACTTC CASSSLLETQYF
NA TRBJ2-2 NA TRBV18 13 TGTGCCAGCTCAGGGCCGAACACCGGGGAGCTGTTTTTT CASSGPNTGELFF
NA TRBJ1-1 NA TRBV19 13 TGTGCCAGTAGTCCCAGGGGAGGGACTGAAGCTTTCTTT CASSPRGGTEAFF
NA TRBJ2-4 NA TRBV7-3 18 TGTGCCAGCAGCTCCCCCCGACAGGTAGCCTTAGCCAAAAACATTCAGTACTTC CASSSPRQVALAKNIQYF
NA TRBJ2-3 TRBD2 TRBV10-2 17 TGCGCCAGCAGTGAGTCAAGTATAGCGGGACCCACAGATACGCAGTATTTT CASSESSIAGPTDTQYF
NA TRBJ2-1 TRBD1 TRBV24-1 17 TGTGCCACCAGTGATTCCTTTCCCGGGACAGGGGGCGGCGAGCAGTTCTTC CATSDSFPGTGGGEQFF
NA TRBJ1-4 NA TRBV30 13 TGTGCCTGGAGTAGGGCGGACAGTGAAAAACTGTTTTTT CAWSRADSEKLFF
NA TRBJ1-1 TRBD1 TRBV5-1 13 TGCGCCAGCAGCGTTGGACAGGTAGGAGAAGCTTTCTTT CASSVGQVGEAFF
NA TRBJ1-5 NA TRBV4-2 13 TGTGCCAGCAGCCAAGAGGGGCGTCAGCCCCAGCATTTT CASSQEGRQPQHF
NA TRBJ1-4 TRBD1 TRBV7-9 16 TGTGCCAGCAGCCCTCCCACGACAGGGGGGGGTGAAAAACTGTTTTTT CASSPPTTGGGEKLFF
NA TRBJ2-1 NA TRBV21-1 19 TGTGCCAGCAGCAAACATCTAGCGGAAACCTACCTCCCCGGGGATGAGCAGTTCTTC CASSKHLAETYLPGDEQFF
NA TRBJ1-6 TRBD1 TRBV18 15 TGTGCCAGCTCACCACTTACAGGGGATAATTCACCCCTCCACTTT CASSPLTGDNSPLHF
NA TRBJ2-3 NA TRBV19 16 TGTGCCAGTAGACATCCCGCAGGGGGGATGACAGATACGCAGTATTTT CASRHPAGGMTDTQYF
NA TRBJ2-3 NA TRBV6-2/TRBV6-3 14 TGTGCCAGCAGCCAGGAGTGGAGCACAGATACGCAGTATTTT CASSQEWSTDTQYF
once TRBJ1-5 NA TRBV12-3/TRBV12-4 11 TGTGCCAGCAGTAAAGCGGAACCCCAGCATTTT CASSKAEPQHF
NA TRBJ2-7 TRBD1 TRBV2 13 TGTGCCAGCCGGGACAGCCTAAAGTACGAGCAGTACTTC CASRDSLKYEQYF
NA TRBJ2-2 TRBD2 TRBV5-4 17 TGTGCCGGGCACCGGACTAGCGGGGGAGCGGGCACCGGGGAGCTGTTTTTT CAGHRTSGGAGTGELFF
NA TRBJ2-7 TRBD1 TRBV12-3/TRBV12-4 13 TGTGCCAGCAGCGGACAGGGCAAGTACGAGCAGTACTTC CASSGQGKYEQYF
once TRBJ2-7 NA TRBV19 11 TGTGCCAGTAGTAACAGAGTCGAGCAGTACTTC CASSNRVEQYF
NA TRBJ2-3 TRBD2 TRBV7-9 14 TGTGCCAGCAGCTCGACTAGCAGCACAGATACGCAGTATTTT CASSSTSSTDTQYF